This record covers a single T cell receptor (beta chain). Its cognate antigen is unknown. The data were obtained in a study of PD-1 blockade in classical Hodgkin lymphoma. The study, taken as a whole, reports: Sources of repertoire differences remain undefined, possibly disease activity or prior therapy. Healthy donors were reported to have higher baseline TCR diversity than newly diagnosed patients.

The CDR3 is 14 residues long. Germline CDR1 SGHVS, CDR2 FNYEAQ. Trimming shortened V by 1 base and J by 0 bases, and 7 bases separated the two germline ends. Time point of the sample: cycle 4 day 1 (C4D1), after less than seven weeks of nivolumab. Each patient's relapse followed autologous stem cell transplantation, and brentuximab vedotin exposure varied. Best responses were complete response, partial response or progressive disease. The table came from immunoSEQ multiplex PCR; TCRdb's copy has only in-frame clones and leaves some out. This sample has over 15,000 clones, with 70% to 90% found just once.

V and J are TRBV7-6 and TRBJ2-7; D perhaps matches TRBD1 (6 bases). The starting material was peripheral blood mononuclear cells (PBMCs), obtained before the fourth cycle of nivolumab. The receptor was isolated from a human donor with classical Hodgkin lymphoma. CDR3 amino acids: CASSLVQGSYEQYF. CDR3 bases: TGTGCCAGCAGCTTAGTACAGGGCTCCTACGAGCAGTACTTC.